What follows are 3 T cell receptor beta chains derived from one specimen sequenced in a study of shared clonotypes between healthy human individuals. Repertoires were generated with immunoSEQ multiplex PCR, while TCRdb's copy carries only in-frame clones and drops some. The table lists about 2.3 million clones, approximately 93% of them singletons. Source material: naive CD4+ T cells from PBMCs. Regarding subset: CD45RA+ positively selected. The receptors here all came from a man between 18 and 29 years old in good health. Some clones in this sample may be carry-over from other donors' samples.

V usage is TRBV7-2 and J usage is TRBJ2-2; 10 positions match TRBD2. This CDR3 is 19 amino acids long. The V gene's germline CDR1 is SGHTA and CDR2 FQGNSA. Losses at the gene ends were 1 base for V and 6 bases for J; bases not matched to a gene: 14. DNA for the CDR3: TGTGCCAGCAGCTTAGAGGCTAGCGGGAGACGGGGAGGAGCCGGGGAGCTGTTTTTT. This translates into CASSLEASGRRGGAGELFF.

In DNA form, the CDR3 reads TGTGCCAGCAGCCTTACAGGGGATTCTCTAATGAACACTGAAGCTTTCTTT. This gives the protein CASSLTGDSLMNTEAFF. The chain recombines TRBV14 with TRBJ1-1; TRBD1 agrees at 7 bases. The CDR3 contains 17 residues. Germline V gene data show CDR1 as SGHDN and CDR2 as FVKESK. Losses at the gene ends were 4 bases for V and 0 bases for J; bases not matched to a gene: 11.

CDR3 loop: CASSQKAGSDQPQHF. CDR3 bases: TGCGCCAGCAGCCAAAAGGCGGGATCGGATCAGCCCCAGCATTTT. V usage is TRBV4-1 and J usage is TRBJ1-5; D uncertain. Germline CDR1 and CDR2: MGHRA and YSYEKL. This CDR3 has 15 residues. Trimming shortened V by 2 bases and J by 5 bases, and 13 bases separated the two germline ends.